A single count supports the clone carrying this T cell receptor beta chain. V lost 3 bases, J lost 7 bases, and 23 bases lay in between. CDR1 is SGHNT and CDR2 is YYREEE in the germline V gene (reference sequence). The CDR3 is made up of 17 amino acids. The sample comes from a study of multiple sclerosis patients with progressive multifocal leukoencephalopathy. As to time point: time of PML onset. Libraries were prepared by immunoSEQ multiplex PCR; TCRdb keeps only in-frame clonotypes and omits some of them. The table has approximately 27,000 clones, 75% to 90% seen once. Sequenced here: PBMCs, sampled from a patient treated with natalizumab. V is TRBV5-4 and J is TRBJ2-1, with a tentative D call TRBD2 (8 bases). The receptor's source is a woman aged 25-40 years with progressive multifocal leukoencephalopathy. CDR3 bases: TGTGCCAGCAGCTCTCCGGGAGGGGGCGGTGAGGTAAATGAGCAGTTCTTC. It codes for CASSSPGGGGEVNEQFF. The variable domain in full, completed from reference TRBV5-4 and TRBJ2-1, reads ETGVTQSPTHLIKTRGQQVTLRCSSQSGHNTVSWYQQALGQGPQFIFQYYREEENGRGNFPPRFSGLQFPNYSSELNVNALELDDSALYLCASSSPGGGGEVNEQFFGPGTRLTVL.